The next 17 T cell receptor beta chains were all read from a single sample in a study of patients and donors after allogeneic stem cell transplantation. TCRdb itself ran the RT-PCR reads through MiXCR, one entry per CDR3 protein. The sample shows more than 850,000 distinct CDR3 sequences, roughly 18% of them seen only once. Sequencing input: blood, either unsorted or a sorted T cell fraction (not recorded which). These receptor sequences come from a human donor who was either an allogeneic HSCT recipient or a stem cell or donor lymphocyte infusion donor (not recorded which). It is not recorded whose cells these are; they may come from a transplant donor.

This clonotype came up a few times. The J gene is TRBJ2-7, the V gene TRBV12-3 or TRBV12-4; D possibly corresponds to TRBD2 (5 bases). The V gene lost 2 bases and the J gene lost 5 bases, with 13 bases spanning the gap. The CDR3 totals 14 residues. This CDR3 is CASSLSMAGDEQYF. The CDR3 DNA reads TGTGCCAGCAGTTTATCGATGGCGGGTGACGAGCAGTACTTC.

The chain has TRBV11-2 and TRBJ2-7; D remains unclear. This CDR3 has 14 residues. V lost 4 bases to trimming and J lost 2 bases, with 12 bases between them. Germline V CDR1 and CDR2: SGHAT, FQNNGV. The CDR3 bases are TGTGCCAGCAGCTCAACCGGGTTACCCTACGAGCAGTACTTC. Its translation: CASSSTGLPYEQYF.

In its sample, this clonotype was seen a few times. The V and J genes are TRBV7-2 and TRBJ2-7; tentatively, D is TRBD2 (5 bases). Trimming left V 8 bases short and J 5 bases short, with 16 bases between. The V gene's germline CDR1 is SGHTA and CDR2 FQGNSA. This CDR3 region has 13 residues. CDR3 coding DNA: TGTGCCAGCCGCGGGCTGGGAAGCCACGAGCAGTACTTC. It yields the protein CASRGLGSHEQYF.

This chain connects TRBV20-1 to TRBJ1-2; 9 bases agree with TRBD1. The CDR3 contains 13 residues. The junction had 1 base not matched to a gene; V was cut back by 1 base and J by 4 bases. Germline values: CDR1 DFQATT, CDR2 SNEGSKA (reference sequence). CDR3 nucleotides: TGCAGTGCTAGAGGGGACAGGGCCTATGGCTACACCTTC. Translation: CSARGDRAYGYTF.

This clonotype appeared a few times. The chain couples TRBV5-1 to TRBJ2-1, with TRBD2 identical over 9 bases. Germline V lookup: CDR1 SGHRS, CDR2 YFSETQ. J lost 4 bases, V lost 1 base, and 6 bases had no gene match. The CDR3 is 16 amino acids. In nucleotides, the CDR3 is TGCGCCAGCAGCTTGAGTCTAGCGGGGTCGTACAATGAGCAGTTCTTC. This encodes CASSLSLAGSYNEQFF. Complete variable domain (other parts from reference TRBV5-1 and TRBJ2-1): KAGVTQTPRYLIKTRGQQVTLSCSPISGHRSVSWYQQTPGQGLQFLFEYFSETQRNKGNFPGRFSGRQFSNSRSEMNVSTLELGDSALYLCASSLSLAGSYNEQFFGPGTRLTVL.

The CDR3 nucleotides are TGTGCCAGCAGCCCGTCTCGGGGACGGAGCTACGAGCAGTACTTC. This sequence encodes CASSPSRGRSYEQYF. The V and J genes are TRBV3-1 and TRBJ2-7; D may match TRBD1 or TRBD2 (5 bases each). The germline V gene encodes CDR1 LGHDT and CDR2 YNNKEL (reference sequence). The CDR3 totals 15 residues. Trimming removed 4 bases at V and 3 bases at J, with 16 bases between.

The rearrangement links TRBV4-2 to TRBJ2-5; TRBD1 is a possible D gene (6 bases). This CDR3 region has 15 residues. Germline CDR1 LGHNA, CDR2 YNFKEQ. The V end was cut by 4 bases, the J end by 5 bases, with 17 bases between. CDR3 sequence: CASSPRSGDEETQYF. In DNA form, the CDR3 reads TGTGCCAGCAGCCCTAGATCAGGGGATGAGGAGACCCAGTACTTC.

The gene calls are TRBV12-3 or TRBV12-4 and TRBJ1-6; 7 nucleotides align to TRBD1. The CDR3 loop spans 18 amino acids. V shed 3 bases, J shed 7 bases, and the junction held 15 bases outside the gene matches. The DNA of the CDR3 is TGTGCCAGCAGTTTGCGGGTCGGCAGGGGGTCCGGGAATTCACCCCTCCACTTT. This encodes CASSLRVGRGSGNSPLHF.

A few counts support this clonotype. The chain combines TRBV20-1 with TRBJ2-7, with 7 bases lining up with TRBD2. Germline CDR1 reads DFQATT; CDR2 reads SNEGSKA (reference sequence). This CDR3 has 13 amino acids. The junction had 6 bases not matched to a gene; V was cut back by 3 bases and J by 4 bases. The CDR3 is CSASLGEGYEQYF. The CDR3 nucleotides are TGCAGTGCTAGCCTGGGGGAGGGGTACGAGCAGTACTTC.

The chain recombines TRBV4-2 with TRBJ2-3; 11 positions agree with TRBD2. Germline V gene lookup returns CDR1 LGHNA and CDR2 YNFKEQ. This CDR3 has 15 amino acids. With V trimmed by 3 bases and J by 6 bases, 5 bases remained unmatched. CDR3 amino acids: CASSQTSGNPDTQYF. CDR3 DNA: TGTGCCAGCAGCCAGACTAGCGGGAATCCCGATACGCAGTATTTT.

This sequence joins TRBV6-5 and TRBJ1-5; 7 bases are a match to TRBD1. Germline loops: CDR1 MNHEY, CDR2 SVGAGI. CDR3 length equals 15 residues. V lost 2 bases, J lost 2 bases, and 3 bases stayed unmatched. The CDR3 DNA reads TGTGCCAGCAGTTACGCTCAGGGGGGCAATCAGCCCCAGCATTTT. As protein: CASSYAQGGNQPQHF.

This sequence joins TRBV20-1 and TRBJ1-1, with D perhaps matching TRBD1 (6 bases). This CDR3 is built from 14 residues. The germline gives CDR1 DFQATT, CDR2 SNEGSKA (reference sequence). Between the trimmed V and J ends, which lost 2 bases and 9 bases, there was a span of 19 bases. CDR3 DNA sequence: TGCAGTGCTAGAATGCCGCTGGGGGCAGGCAAAGCTTTCTTT. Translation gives CSARMPLGAGKAFF.

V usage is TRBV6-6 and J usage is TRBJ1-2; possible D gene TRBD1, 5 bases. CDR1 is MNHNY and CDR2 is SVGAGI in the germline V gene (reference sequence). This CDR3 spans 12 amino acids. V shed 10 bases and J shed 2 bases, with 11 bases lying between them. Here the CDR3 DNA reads TGTGCCATGCTACAGGACAACTATGGCTACACCTTC. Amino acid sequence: CAMLQDNYGYTF.

CDR3 protein: CASSYEGYEQYF. The CDR3 coding sequence is TGTGCCAGCAGTTATGAGGGCTACGAGCAGTACTTC. V and J are TRBV6-2 or TRBV6-3 and TRBJ2-7; D might be TRBD2 (5 bases). Trimming shortened V by 3 bases and J by 3 bases, and 6 bases separated the two germline ends. The CDR3 totals 12 residues. From germline, CDR1 is MNHEY and CDR2 SVGEGT.

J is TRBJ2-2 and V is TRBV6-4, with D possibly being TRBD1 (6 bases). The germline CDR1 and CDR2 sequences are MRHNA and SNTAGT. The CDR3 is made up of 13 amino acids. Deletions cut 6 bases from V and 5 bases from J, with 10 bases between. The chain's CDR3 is CASRPGTTGELFF. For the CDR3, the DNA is TGTGCCAGCAGGCCCGGGACAACCGGGGAGCTGTTTTTT.

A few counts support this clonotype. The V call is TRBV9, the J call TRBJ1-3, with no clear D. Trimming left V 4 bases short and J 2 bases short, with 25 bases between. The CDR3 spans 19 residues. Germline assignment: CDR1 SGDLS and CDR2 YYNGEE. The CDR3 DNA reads TGTGCCAGCAGCCCGATGGCCTCCGGGCTCCAAGTGGCTGGAAACACCATATATTTT. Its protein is CASSPMASGLQVAGNTIYF.

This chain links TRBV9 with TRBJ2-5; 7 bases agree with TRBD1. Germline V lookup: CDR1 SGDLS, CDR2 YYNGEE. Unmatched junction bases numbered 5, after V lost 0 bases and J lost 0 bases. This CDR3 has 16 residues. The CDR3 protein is CASSVGAGGYQETQYF. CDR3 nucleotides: TGTGCCAGCAGCGTAGGGGCAGGGGGTTACCAAGAGACCCAGTACTTC.